This is a list of T cell receptor beta chains from one sample in a study of T cell changes during pregnancy in multiple sclerosis. Profiling relied on immunoSEQ multiplex PCR, and the TCRdb table lists in-frame clones only, not all of them. Here the sample spans about 56,000 clones, 88% being singletons. The sample consisted of CD4+ T cells from peripheral blood mononuclear cells, taken in the third trimester of pregnancy. The receptors stem from a female donor with multiple sclerosis, enrolled in a pregnancy study. Both conserved end residues are part of each CDR3. A D gene is named only where the DNA matches it firmly. Not all rows give a size; the values are once, few, many and, for expanded clones, a class.

CDR3aa	CDR3nt	abundance	d_gene	j_gene	v_gene
CASSLVSRAGANVLTF	TGTGCCAGCAGCTTAGTCTCCCGCGCTGGGGCCAACGTCCTGACTTTC	NA	NA	TRBJ2-6	TRBV7-6
CASSTPGQGGQTQYF	TGTGCCAGCAGTACCCCGGGACAGGGCGGACAGACCCAGTACTTC	NA	TRBD1	TRBJ2-5	TRBV28
CASSSIQGMEKLFF	TGTGCCAGCAGCTCCATCCAGGGGATGGAAAAACTGTTTTTT	NA	NA	TRBJ1-4	TRBV11-2
CASSSIYEQFF	TGCGCCAGCAGCTCTATTTATGAGCAGTTCTTC	NA	NA	TRBJ2-1	TRBV5-1
CASSSSGVATEAFF	TGTGCCAGCAGCTCCAGCGGGGTGGCCACTGAAGCTTTCTTT	NA	NA	TRBJ1-1	TRBV7-9
CAIPEGRVRREQYF	TGCGCCATCCCAGAAGGGCGGGTACGCCGCGAGCAGTACTTC	NA	NA	TRBJ2-7	TRBV5-1
CASRGDRSSPLHF	TGTGCCAGCAGAGGGGACAGATCATCACCCCTCCACTTT	few	TRBD1	TRBJ1-6	TRBV18
CASKEGKNTGELFF	TGTGCCAGTAAGGAGGGTAAGAACACCGGGGAGCTGTTTTTT	NA	NA	TRBJ2-2	TRBV19
CASSPRNWGQHYEQYF	TGTGCCAGCAGCCCCCGCAATTGGGGACAGCACTACGAGCAGTACTTC	NA	TRBD1	TRBJ2-7	TRBV7-2
CAWNRDRDNKPQHF	TGTGCCTGGAACCGGGACAGGGATAACAAGCCCCAGCATTTT	NA	TRBD1	TRBJ1-5	TRBV30
CASSIQGPGNTEAFF	TGTGCCAGTAGTATCCAGGGGCCGGGGAACACTGAAGCTTTCTTT	NA	NA	TRBJ1-1	TRBV19
CASSFRNEQFF	TGTGCCAGCAGCTTTAGAAATGAGCAGTTCTTC	NA	NA	TRBJ2-1	TRBV11-3
CASSQDRGSYNEQFF	TGCGCCAGCAGCCAGGACAGGGGCTCCTACAATGAGCAGTTCTTC	NA	TRBD1	TRBJ2-1	TRBV5-1
CASTRQGASDTQYF	TGTGCCAGCACCCGACAGGGGGCATCAGATACGCAGTATTTT	once	TRBD1	TRBJ2-3	TRBV5-8
CASSKGQEYEQYF	TGTGCCAGCTCAAAGGGGCAAGAATACGAGCAGTACTTC	NA	NA	TRBJ2-7	TRBV18
CASSSRTTTYEQYF	TGTGCCAGCAGCTCTCGGACTACGACCTACGAGCAGTACTTC	NA	NA	TRBJ2-7	TRBV13
CASSPTSTSYNEQFF	TGTGCCAGCAGCCCTACTAGCACATCTTACAATGAGCAGTTCTTC	NA	NA	TRBJ2-1	TRBV9
CASSPREGNSEAFF	TGTGCCAGCTCACCCAGGGAGGGAAATTCTGAAGCTTTCTTT	NA	NA	TRBJ1-1	TRBV18
CASSIMEGTQPQHF	TGTGCCAGTAGTATCATGGAGGGGACTCAGCCCCAGCATTTT	once	NA	TRBJ1-5	TRBV19
CASSPAGGGYTF	TGTGCCAGCAGCCCTGCTGGGGGGGGCTACACCTTC	NA	NA	TRBJ1-2	TRBV14
CASSTGDRFYEQYF	TGCGCCAGCAGCACAGGGGACAGATTCTACGAGCAGTACTTC	NA	TRBD1	TRBJ2-7	TRBV5-1
CASSLRGSENTGELFF	TGTGCCAGCAGCTTAAGGGGCAGCGAGAACACCGGGGAGCTGTTTTTT	NA	NA	TRBJ2-2	TRBV7-3
CSVGTGEAYEQYF	TGCAGCGTTGGGACAGGGGAAGCCTACGAGCAGTACTTC	once	TRBD1	TRBJ2-7	TRBV29-1
CAISPGNPGNTIYF	TGTGCCATCAGCCCGGGAAACCCTGGAAACACCATATATTTT	NA	NA	TRBJ1-3	TRBV10-3
CASSFPPTGTGKNTEAFF	TGTGCCAGCAGCTTTCCCCCTACCGGGACAGGGAAGAACACTGAAGCTTTCTTT	NA	TRBD1	TRBJ1-1	TRBV5-4
CASSQENRGEQFF	TGTGCCAGCAGCCAAGAAAACAGGGGTGAGCAGTTCTTC	NA	TRBD1	TRBJ2-1	TRBV4-2
CASSKGQGPTSYGYTF	TGTGCCAGCAGCAAAGGACAGGGCCCCACCTCCTATGGCTACACCTTC	once	TRBD1	TRBJ1-2	TRBV6-6
CAISDLNEQYF	TGTGCCATCAGTGATCTAAACGAGCAGTACTTC	NA	NA	TRBJ2-7	TRBV10-3
CASSTRDRGHINYGYTF	TGTGCCAGTAGTACCCGGGACAGGGGGCACATTAACTATGGCTACACCTTC	once	TRBD1	TRBJ1-2	TRBV19
CAWSRQFSNQPQHF	TGTGCCTGGAGTAGACAGTTTAGCAATCAGCCCCAGCATTTT	NA	NA	TRBJ1-5	TRBV30
CASSIMADSNQPQHF	TGTGCCAGTAGTATTATGGCAGATAGCAATCAGCCCCAGCATTTT	NA	NA	TRBJ1-5	TRBV19
CASSGSGQGAAYEQYF	TGTGCCAGCAGCGGGAGCGGACAGGGGGCGGCGTACGAGCAGTACTTC	NA	TRBD1	TRBJ2-7	TRBV5-6
CASSEQGYSYEQYF	TGTGCCAGCAGTGAACAGGGTTATTCCTACGAGCAGTACTTC	once	NA	TRBJ2-7	TRBV2
CASRGGQGEKLFF	TGTGCCAGCCGCGGGGGTCAGGGTGAAAAACTGTTTTTT	NA	NA	TRBJ1-4	TRBV28
CASSPQDSSSEQYF	TGTGCCAGTAGTCCTCAGGACAGTTCGAGCGAGCAGTACTTC	NA	NA	TRBJ2-7	TRBV19
CASSWRGFGANVLTF	TGCGCCAGCAGCTGGAGAGGTTTTGGGGCCAACGTCCTGACTTTC	NA	NA	TRBJ2-6	TRBV5-1
CASSPPSTTTGEAFF	TGTGCCAGCTCACCACCCTCAACCACTACCGGTGAAGCTTTCTTT	NA	NA	TRBJ1-1	TRBV18
CASSGPDYGYTF	TGTGCCAGCTCAGGCCCCGACTATGGCTACACCTTC	NA	NA	TRBJ1-2	TRBV11-2
CATLQGLQETQYF	TGTGCCACCTTACAGGGGCTCCAAGAGACCCAGTACTTC	NA	TRBD1	TRBJ2-5	TRBV10-3
CASSLGRLAGGHEQFF	TGTGCCAGCAGCTTAGGGAGACTAGCGGGAGGCCATGAGCAGTTCTTC	NA	TRBD2	TRBJ2-1	TRBV11-2
CASRLRMGGGNYGYTF	TGTGCCAGCAGGTTAAGGATGGGCGGGGGAAACTATGGCTACACCTTC	NA	NA	TRBJ1-2	TRBV11-2
CAISPQAAITGGAGNEQFF	TGTGCCATCAGCCCCCAGGCGGCCATCACAGGGGGCGCGGGCAATGAGCAGTTCTTC	NA	TRBD1	TRBJ2-1	TRBV10-3
CASSVGSTSAGELFF	TGTGCCAGCAGCGTAGGGTCTACTTCCGCCGGGGAGCTGTTTTTT	NA	NA	TRBJ2-2	TRBV9
CASSSQGLPYEQYF	TGCGCCAGCAGCTCACAGGGGCTCCCGTACGAGCAGTACTTC	NA	TRBD1	TRBJ2-7	TRBV5-1
CASSRAGGKHEQYF	TGTGCCAGCAGCCGGGCGGGGGGGAAGCACGAGCAGTACTTC	NA	TRBD2	TRBJ2-7	TRBV5-4
CASSLTTRGNSPLHF	TGTGCCAGCAGCTTAACCACCAGGGGTAATTCACCCCTCCACTTT	once	NA	TRBJ1-6	TRBV27
CAWNSASGVHEQYF	TGTGCCTGGAATTCGGCTAGCGGGGTTCACGAGCAGTACTTC	NA	TRBD2	TRBJ2-7	TRBV30
CASSPRAGNTIYF	TGTGCCAGCAGCCCGCGCGCTGGAAACACCATATATTTT	NA	NA	TRBJ1-3	TRBV11-1
CASSPGRENTEAFF	TGTGCCAGCAGCCCCGGACGGGAGAACACTGAAGCTTTCTTT	NA	NA	TRBJ1-1	TRBV6-6
CACGRGGMGQPQHF	TGTGCCTGTGGGAGGGGGGGGATGGGTCAGCCCCAGCATTTT	medium-sized	NA	TRBJ1-5	TRBV6-1
CASSEMALFYEQYF	TGCGCCAGCAGTGAGATGGCCCTCTTCTACGAGCAGTACTTC	NA	NA	TRBJ2-7	TRBV10-2